This T cell receptor beta chain derives from a study of beta chain features in type 1 diabetes. Study findings and constraints: Shortening that was moderate but significant affected the TCRB CDR3s of Type 1 diabetes patients in all four CD4+ subsets.

Comment on this clone: What it recognizes is unknown.

CDR1 is SGHTA, CDR2 FQGNSA, per germline. The CDR3 contains 16 residues. V trimming: 4 bases; J trimming: 0 bases; junction bases outside the gene matches: 7. As every portion of the isolated RNA was reverse transcribed, the sequencing read expressed TCRB transcripts. Sequenced by immunoSEQ multiplex PCR; TCRdb stores in-frame clones only, minus some. The sample carries roughly 38,000 clones, 66% recorded once. Via the markers CD45RO/CCR7/CD25/CD127/CD95/CD27, stem cell-like memory, regulatory, central memory and naive CD4+ cells were sorted. Once sorted, every population was more than 95% pure. This TCR was recovered from a man aged 30 to 45 with type 1 diabetes. Some clones in this sample may be carry-over from other donors' samples. The chain couples TRBV7-2 to TRBJ2-3; 7 bases match TRBD2. The sequencing sample was made of Tregs from blood. The CDR3 nucleotides are TGTGCCAGCAGCTCCGGCCGGCGGGGGAGCACAGATACGCAGTATTTT. The encoded protein is CASSSGRRGSTDTQYF.